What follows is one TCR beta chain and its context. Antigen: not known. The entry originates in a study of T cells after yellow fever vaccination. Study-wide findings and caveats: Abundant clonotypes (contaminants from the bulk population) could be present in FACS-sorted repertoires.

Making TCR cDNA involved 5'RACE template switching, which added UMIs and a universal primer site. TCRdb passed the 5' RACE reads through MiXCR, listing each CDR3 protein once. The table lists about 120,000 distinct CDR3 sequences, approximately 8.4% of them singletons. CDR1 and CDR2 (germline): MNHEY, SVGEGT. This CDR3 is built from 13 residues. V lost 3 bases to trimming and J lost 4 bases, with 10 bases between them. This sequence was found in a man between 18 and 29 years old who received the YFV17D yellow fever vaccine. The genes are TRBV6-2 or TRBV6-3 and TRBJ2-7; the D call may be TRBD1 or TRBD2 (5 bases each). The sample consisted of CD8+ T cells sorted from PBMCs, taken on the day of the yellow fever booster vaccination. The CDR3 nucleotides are TGTGCCAGCAGTTATGGGGGACCTTACGAGCAGTACGTC. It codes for CASSYGGPYEQYV.